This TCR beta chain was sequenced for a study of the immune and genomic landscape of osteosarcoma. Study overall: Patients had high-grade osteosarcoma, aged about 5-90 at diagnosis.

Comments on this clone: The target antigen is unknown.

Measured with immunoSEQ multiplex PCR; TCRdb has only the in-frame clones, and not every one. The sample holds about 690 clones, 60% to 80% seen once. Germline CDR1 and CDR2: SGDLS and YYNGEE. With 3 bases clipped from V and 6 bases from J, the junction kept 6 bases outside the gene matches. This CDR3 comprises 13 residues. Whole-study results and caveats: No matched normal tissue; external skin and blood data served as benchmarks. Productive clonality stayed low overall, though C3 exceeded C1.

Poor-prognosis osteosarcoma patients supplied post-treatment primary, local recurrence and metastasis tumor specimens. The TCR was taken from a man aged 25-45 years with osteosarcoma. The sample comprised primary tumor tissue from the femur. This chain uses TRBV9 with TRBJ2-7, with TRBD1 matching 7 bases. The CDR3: CASSGQGRGEQYF. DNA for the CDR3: TGTGCCAGCAGCGGACAGGGTAGGGGCGAGCAGTACTTC.